This T cell receptor beta chain was identified in a study of blood T cell repertoires in COVID-19. This CDR3 comprises 14 residues. Germline CDR1 and CDR2: SGHNT and YYREEE (reference sequence). V dropped 4 bases and J dropped 2; count of bases not matched to a gene: 5. The data were produced by immunoSEQ multiplex PCR, yet TCRdb's version contains in-frame clones alone and is incomplete. This sample has 200,000 to 250,000 clones; about 82% occur once, and the top ten carry approximately 6.3%. Sequencing was performed on peripheral blood. This receptor was taken from a woman aged 60-70 years with active or convalescent COVID-19. V and J are TRBV5-4 and TRBJ2-5, with 7 bases lining up with TRBD2. The CDR3 coding sequence is TGTGCCAGCAGCCAGGCGGGGGTTCAAGAGACCCAGTACTTC. Residues: CASSQAGVQETQYF. The entire variable domain, with the rest obtained from reference TRBV5-4 and TRBJ2-5, is as follows: ETGVTQSPTHLIKTRGQQVTLRCSSQSGHNTVSWYQQALGQGPQFIFQYYREEENGRGNFPPRFSGLQFPNYSSELNVNALELDDSALYLCASSQAGVQETQYFGPGTRLLVL.